This is a list of T cell receptor beta chains from one sample in a study of CD8 T cells in Susac syndrome. TCRdb ran MiXCR on the immunoSEQ multiplex PCR reads and lists one entry per CDR3 protein. The sample includes over 150,000 distinct CDR3 sequences, around 96% of them seen just once. The sequenced material came from CD4+ T cells from PBMCs. All receptors come from a human donor with multiple sclerosis. Both conserved end residues are part of each CDR3. The D gene is left open where the match is weak. Some rows mark clone size as missing; the rest say once, few, many or name a class of expanded clone.

TRBJ1-2	-	-	TRBV7-9	CASSARTANYGYTF	TGTGCCAGCAGCGCGAGGACAGCTAACTATGGCTACACCTTC
TRBJ2-1	TRBD2	-	TRBV11-3	CASSPSGRDYNEQFF	TGTGCCAGCAGCCCTAGCGGGAGAGACTACAATGAGCAGTTCTTC
TRBJ2-1	TRBD2	-	TRBV11-2	CASSPRLAGGSKSSYNEQFF	TGTGCCAGCAGCCCTAGACTAGCGGGAGGTTCCAAGAGCTCCTACAATGAGCAGTTCTTC
TRBJ2-7	TRBD2	-	TRBV7-2	CASSFASGSFPSYEQYF	TGTGCCAGCAGCTTTGCTAGCGGGAGTTTTCCCTCCTACGAGCAGTACTTC
TRBJ1-3	-	-	TRBV20-1	CSARLDSSGNTIYF	TGCAGTGCTAGACTTGATAGCTCTGGAAACACCATATATTTT
TRBJ2-3	-	-	TRBV20-1	CSARGPTSTDTQYF	TGCAGTGCCCGAGGCCCCACAAGCACAGATACGCAGTATTTT
TRBJ2-7	-	once	TRBV29-1	CSVWSDPFYEQYF	TGCAGCGTTTGGAGTGACCCCTTCTACGAGCAGTACTTC
TRBJ2-5	-	-	TRBV30	CAWSDLGAKETQYF	TGTGCCTGGTCGGACCTTGGGGCTAAAGAGACCCAGTACTTC
TRBJ1-5	TRBD1	once	TRBV11-2	CASSRDRDNQPQHF	TGTGCCAGCAGCCGTGACAGGGACAATCAGCCCCAGCATTTT
TRBJ1-2	-	-	TRBV27	CASSSSFRGNYGYTF	TGTGCCAGCAGTTCCTCCTTCAGGGGCAACTATGGCTACACCTTC
TRBJ1-2	-	-	TRBV7-2	CASSLNYYGYTF	TGTGCCAGCAGCCTAAACTACTATGGCTACACCTTC